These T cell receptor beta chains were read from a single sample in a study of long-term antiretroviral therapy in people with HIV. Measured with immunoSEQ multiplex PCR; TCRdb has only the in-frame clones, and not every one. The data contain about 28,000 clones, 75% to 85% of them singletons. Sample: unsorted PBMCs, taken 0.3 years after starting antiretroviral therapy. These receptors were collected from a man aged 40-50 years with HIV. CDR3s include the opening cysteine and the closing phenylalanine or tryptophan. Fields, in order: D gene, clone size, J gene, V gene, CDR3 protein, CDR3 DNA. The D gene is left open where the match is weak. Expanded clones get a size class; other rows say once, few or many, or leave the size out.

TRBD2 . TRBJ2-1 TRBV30 CAWSVVAGGYNEQFF TGTGCCTGGAGTGTGGTAGCGGGAGGGTACAATGAGCAGTTCTTC
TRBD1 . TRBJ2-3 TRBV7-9 CASRYSAGTGTDTQYF TGTGCCAGCAGATATAGCGCCGGGACAGGCACAGATACGCAGTATTTT
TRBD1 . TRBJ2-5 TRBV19 CASSTDRGLVETQYF TGTGCCAGTAGCACAGACAGGGGGCTTGTGGAGACCCAGTACTTC
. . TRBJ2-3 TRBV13 CASSHGEWGTDTQYF TGTGCCAGCTCCCATGGGGAGTGGGGCACAGATACGCAGTATTTT
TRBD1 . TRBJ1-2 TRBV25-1 CASSVTGVNYGYTF TGTGCCAGCAGCGTCACAGGGGTTAACTATGGCTACACCTTC
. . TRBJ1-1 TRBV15 CATSRDFGGGNTEAFF TGTGCCACCAGCAGAGATTTTGGCGGGGGAAACACTGAAGCTTTCTTT
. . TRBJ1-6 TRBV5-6 CASSFGINSPLHF TGTGCCAGCAGCTTCGGTATCAATTCACCCCTCCACTTT
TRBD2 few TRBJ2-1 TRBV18 CASSRTSGSSYNEQFF TGTGCCAGCTCACGGACTAGCGGGAGCTCCTACAATGAGCAGTTCTTC
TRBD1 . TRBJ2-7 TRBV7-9 CASSPRGRGTEQYF TGTGCCAGCAGCCCCCGGGGCAGGGGGACCGAGCAGTACTTC
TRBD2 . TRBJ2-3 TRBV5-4 CASSSSGATDTQYF TGTGCCAGCAGCTCTAGCGGGGCCACAGATACGCAGTATTTT
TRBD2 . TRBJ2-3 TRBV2 CASSTLGAGVTDTQYF TGTGCCAGCAGTACCCTCGGGGCGGGGGTGACAGATACGCAGTATTTT
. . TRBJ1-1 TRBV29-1 CSVEKGQLNTEAFF TGCAGCGTTGAGAAGGGACAACTCAACACTGAAGCTTTCTTT
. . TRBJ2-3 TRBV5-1 CASGGGGTRTDTQYF TGCGCCAGCGGAGGAGGAGGTACTCGCACAGATACGCAGTATTTT
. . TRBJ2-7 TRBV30 CAWSVGAVSSYEQYF TGTGCCTGGAGTGTAGGGGCCGTGTCCTCCTACGAGCAGTACTTC
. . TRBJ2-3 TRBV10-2 CASSVRADTQYF TGCGCCAGCAGTGTCAGGGCAGATACGCAGTATTTT
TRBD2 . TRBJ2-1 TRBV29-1 CSVEIAGAFFSYNEQFF TGCAGCGTTGAGATAGCGGGGGCCTTCTTCTCCTACAATGAGCAGTTCTTC
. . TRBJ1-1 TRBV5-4 CASSFILNTEAFF TGTGCCAGCAGCTTTATTTTGAACACTGAAGCTTTCTTT
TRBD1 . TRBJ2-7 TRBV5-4 CASSSGPTGDHEQYF TGTGCCAGCAGCTCCGGCCCGACAGGGGACCACGAGCAGTACTTC
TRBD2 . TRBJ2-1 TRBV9 CASSVGLAGHNEQFF TGTGCCAGCAGCGTAGGACTAGCGGGGCACAATGAGCAGTTCTTC
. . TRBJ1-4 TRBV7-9 CAGEYTGSEKLFF TGTGCCGGGGAATACACGGGGTCGGAAAAACTGTTTTTT
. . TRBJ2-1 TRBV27 CASSFRGGQRVEQFF TGTGCCAGCAGTTTCCGTGGGGGGCAAAGGGTTGAGCAGTTCTTC
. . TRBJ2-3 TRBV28 CASSLTRLGVGTQYF TGTGCCAGCAGTTTAACGCGACTTGGGGTTGGTACGCAGTATTTT
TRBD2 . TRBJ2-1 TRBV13 CASSLGLAGTRQQFF TGTGCCAGCAGTCTAGGACTAGCGGGTACTCGTCAGCAGTTCTTC
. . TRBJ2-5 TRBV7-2 CASSPNRVETQYF TGTGCCAGCAGCCCCAACAGGGTTGAGACCCAGTACTTC
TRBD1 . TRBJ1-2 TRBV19 CASSIQGGGRYGYTF TGTGCCAGTAGTATACAAGGGGGCGGACGCTATGGCTACACCTTC
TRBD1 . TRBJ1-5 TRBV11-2 CASSPGQGAYSNQPQHF TGTGCCAGCAGCCCCGGACAGGGGGCGTATAGCAATCAGCCCCAGCATTTT
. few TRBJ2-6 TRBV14 CASSLDPGQSSGANVLTF TGTGCCAGCAGCCTAGACCCAGGACAGAGCTCTGGGGCCAACGTCCTGACTTTC
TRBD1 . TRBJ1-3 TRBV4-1 CASSQELRRGRNSGNTIYF TGCGCCAGCAGCCAAGAACTACGGAGGGGGCGCAACTCTGGAAACACCATATATTTT
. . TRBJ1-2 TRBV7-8 CASSTDLCGGYTF TGTGCCAGCAGCACGGATTTGTGCGGGGGCTACACCTTC
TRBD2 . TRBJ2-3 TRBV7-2 CASSQGLAGPDTQYF TGTGCCAGCAGCCAGGGCCTAGCGGGTCCAGATACGCAGTATTTT
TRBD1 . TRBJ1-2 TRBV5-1 CASSEPGQGAGGYTF TGCGCCAGCAGCGAGCCGGGACAGGGGGCGGGAGGCTACACCTTC
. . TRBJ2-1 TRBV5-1 CASSLNYNEQFF TGCGCCAGCAGCTTAAACTACAATGAGCAGTTCTTC
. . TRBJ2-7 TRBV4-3 CASSQDVRQSAEQYF TGCGCCAGCAGCCAAGATGTGAGACAGTCGGCCGAGCAGTACTTC
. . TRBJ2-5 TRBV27 CASSRKYQETQYF TGTGCCAGCAGTCGGAAGTACCAAGAGACCCAGTACTTC
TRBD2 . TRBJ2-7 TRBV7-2 CASTKTAGGTYEQYF TGTGCCAGCACCAAGACGGCGGGAGGGACCTACGAGCAGTACTTC
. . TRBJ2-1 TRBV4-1 CASSQRAHDNEQFF TGCGCCAGCAGCCAACGGGCTCACGACAATGAGCAGTTCTTC
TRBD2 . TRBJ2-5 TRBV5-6 CASSSWQRAGGETQYF TGTGCCAGCAGCTCGTGGCAGCGGGCGGGAGGGGAGACCCAGTACTTC
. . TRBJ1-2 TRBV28 CASSFRTLSYTF TGTGCCAGCAGTTTCAGGACGTTGAGCTACACCTTC
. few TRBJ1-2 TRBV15 CATSPGRVSYGYTF TGTGCCACCAGCCCCGGGAGGGTCAGCTATGGCTACACCTTC
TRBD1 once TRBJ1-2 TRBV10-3 CAISETGGYYGYTF TGTGCCATCAGTGAGACAGGGGGATACTATGGCTACACCTTC
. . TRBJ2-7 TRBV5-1 CASTQAGDAYEQYF TGCGCCAGCACACAGGCCGGGGACGCCTACGAGCAGTACTTC
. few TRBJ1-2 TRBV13 CASSDGPNGYTF TGTGCCAGCAGCGACGGCCCGAATGGCTACACCTTC
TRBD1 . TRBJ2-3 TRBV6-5 CASSYGQGATDTQYF TGTGCCAGCAGTTACGGACAGGGGGCAACAGATACGCAGTATTTT
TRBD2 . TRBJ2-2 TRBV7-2 CASSPGRANTGELFF TGTGCCAGCAGCCCCGGGAGGGCGAACACCGGGGAGCTGTTTTTT
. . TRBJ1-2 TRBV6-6 CASSDGFVYGYTF TGTGCCAGCAGTGACGGGTTCGTCTATGGCTACACCTTC
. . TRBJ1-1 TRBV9 CASSGGRGQSTEAFF TGTGCCAGCAGCGGAGGCCGGGGGCAGAGCACTGAAGCTTTCTTT
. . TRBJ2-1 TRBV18 CASSPPNLIDKHLNEQFF TGTGCCAGCTCACCACCAAATCTCATTGATAAGCATCTGAATGAGCAGTTCTTC
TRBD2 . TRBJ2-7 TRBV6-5 CASSYSGNSYEQYF TGTGCCAGCAGTTATAGCGGGAACTCCTACGAGCAGTACTTC